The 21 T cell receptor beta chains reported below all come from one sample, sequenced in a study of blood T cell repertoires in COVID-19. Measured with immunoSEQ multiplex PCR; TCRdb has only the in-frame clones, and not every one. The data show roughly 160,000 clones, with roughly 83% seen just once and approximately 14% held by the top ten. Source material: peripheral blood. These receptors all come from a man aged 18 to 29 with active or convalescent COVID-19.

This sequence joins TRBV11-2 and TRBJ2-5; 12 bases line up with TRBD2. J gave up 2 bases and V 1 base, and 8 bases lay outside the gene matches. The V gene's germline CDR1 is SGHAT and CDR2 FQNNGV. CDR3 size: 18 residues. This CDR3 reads CASSLGILAGGLQETQYF. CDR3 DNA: TGTGCCAGCAGCTTAGGCATTCTAGCGGGGGGGTTGCAAGAGACCCAGTACTTC.

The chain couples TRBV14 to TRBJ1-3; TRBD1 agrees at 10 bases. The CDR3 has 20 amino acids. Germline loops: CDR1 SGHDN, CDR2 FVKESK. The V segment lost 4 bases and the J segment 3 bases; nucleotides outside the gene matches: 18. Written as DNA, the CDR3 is TGTGCCAGCAGCCCCCGACGACGGACAGGGGGGATATTCTTTGGAAACACCATATATTTT. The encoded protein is CASSPRRRTGGIFFGNTIYF.

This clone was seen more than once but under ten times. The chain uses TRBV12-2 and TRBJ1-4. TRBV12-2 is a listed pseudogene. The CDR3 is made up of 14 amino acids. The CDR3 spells CASRLVCREEKLFF. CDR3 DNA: TGTGCAAGTCGCTTAGTGTGTCGTGAGGAAAAACTGTTTTTT.

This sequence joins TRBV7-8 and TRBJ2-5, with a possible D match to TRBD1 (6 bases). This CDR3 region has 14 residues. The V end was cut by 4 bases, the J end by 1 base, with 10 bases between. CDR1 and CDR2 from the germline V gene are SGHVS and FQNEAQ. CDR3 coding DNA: TGTGCCAGCAGCTCCACAGGGTTCCAAGAGACCCAGTACTTC. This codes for CASSSTGFQETQYF.

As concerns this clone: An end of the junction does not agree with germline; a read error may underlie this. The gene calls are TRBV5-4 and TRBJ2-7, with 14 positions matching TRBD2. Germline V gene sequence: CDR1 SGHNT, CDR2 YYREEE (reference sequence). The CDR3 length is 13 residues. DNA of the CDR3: TGTGCCAGCAGCTTGGGAGGACTAGCGGGAGGACGCTTC. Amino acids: CASSLGGLAGGRF.

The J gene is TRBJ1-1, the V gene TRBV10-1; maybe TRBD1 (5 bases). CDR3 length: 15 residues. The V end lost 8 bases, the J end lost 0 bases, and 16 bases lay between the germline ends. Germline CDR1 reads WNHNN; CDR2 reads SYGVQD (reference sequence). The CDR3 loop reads CASVGRGSMNTEAFF. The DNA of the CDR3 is TGCGCCAGCGTCGGGCGGGGGAGTATGAACACTGAAGCTTTCTTT.

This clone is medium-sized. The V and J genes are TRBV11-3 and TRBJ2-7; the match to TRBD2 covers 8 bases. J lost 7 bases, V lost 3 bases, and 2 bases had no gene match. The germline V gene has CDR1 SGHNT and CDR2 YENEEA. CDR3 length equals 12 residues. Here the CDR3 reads CASSLGTREQYF. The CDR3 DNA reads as TGTGCCAGCAGCTTGGGGACTAGAGAGCAGTACTTC. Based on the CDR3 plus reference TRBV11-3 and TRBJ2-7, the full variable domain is EAGVVQSPRYKIIEKKQPVAFWCNPISGHNTLYWYLQNLGQGPELLIRYENEEAVDDSQLPKDRFSAERLKGVDSTLKIQPAELGDSAVYLCASSLGTREQYFGPGTRLTVT.

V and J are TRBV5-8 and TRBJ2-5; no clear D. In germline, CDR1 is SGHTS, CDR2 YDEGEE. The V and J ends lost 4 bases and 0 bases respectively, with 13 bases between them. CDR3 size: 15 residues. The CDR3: CASSRLRQNQETQYF. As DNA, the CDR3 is TGTGCCAGCAGCCGTTTGAGGCAGAACCAAGAGACCCAGTACTTC.

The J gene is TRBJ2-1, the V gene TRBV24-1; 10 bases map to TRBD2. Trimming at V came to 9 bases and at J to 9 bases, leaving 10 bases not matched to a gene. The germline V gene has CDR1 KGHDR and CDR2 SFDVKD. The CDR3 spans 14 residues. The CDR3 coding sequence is TGTGCCACCCAAGCGGGGGGGCCGTTTACTGAGCAGTTCTTC. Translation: CATQAGGPFTEQFF.

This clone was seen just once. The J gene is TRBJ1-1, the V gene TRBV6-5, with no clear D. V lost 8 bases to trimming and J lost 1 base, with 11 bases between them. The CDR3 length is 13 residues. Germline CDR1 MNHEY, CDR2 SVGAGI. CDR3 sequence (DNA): TGTGCCAGCCTCGGGTCCGCGAACACTGAAGCTTTCTTT. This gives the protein CASLGSANTEAFF.

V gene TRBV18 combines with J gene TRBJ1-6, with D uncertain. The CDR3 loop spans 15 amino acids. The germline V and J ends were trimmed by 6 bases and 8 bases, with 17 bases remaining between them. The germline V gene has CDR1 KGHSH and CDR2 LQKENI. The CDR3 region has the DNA TGTGCCAGCTCTGGTGATAGGACCGGGGATTCACCCCTCCACTTT. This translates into CASSGDRTGDSPLHF.

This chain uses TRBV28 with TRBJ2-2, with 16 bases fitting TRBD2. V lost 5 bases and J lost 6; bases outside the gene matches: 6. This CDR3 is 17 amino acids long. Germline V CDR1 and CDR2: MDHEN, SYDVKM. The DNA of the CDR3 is TGTGCCAGCAGTCAGGGACTAGCGGGAGGGGGAGCCGGGGAGCTGTTTTTT. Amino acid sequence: CASSQGLAGGGAGELFF.

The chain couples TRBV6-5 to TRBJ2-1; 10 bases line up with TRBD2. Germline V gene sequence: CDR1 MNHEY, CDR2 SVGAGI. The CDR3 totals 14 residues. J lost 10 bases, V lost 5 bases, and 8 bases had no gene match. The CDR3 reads CASSSGRAFGEQFF. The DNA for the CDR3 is TGTGCCAGCAGTAGCGGGAGGGCTTTCGGGGAGCAGTTCTTC.

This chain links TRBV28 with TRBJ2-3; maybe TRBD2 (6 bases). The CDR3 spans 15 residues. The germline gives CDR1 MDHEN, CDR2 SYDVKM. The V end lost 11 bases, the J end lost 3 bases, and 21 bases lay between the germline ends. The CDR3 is CAGGIGGLKTDTQYF. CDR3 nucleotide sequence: TGTGCCGGGGGGATCGGGGGTTTGAAGACAGATACGCAGTATTTT.

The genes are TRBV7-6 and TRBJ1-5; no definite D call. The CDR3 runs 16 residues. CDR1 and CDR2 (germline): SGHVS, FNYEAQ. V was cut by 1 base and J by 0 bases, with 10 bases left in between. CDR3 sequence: CASSLVAHPSNQPQHF. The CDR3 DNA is TGTGCCAGCAGCTTAGTGGCACACCCTAGCAATCAGCCCCAGCATTTT.

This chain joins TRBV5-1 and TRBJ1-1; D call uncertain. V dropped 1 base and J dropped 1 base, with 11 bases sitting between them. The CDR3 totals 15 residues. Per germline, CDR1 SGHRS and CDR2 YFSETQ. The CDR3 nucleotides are TGCGCCAGCAGCTTGATCGTGGGAGGGAACACTGAAGCTTTCTTT. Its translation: CASSLIVGGNTEAFF.

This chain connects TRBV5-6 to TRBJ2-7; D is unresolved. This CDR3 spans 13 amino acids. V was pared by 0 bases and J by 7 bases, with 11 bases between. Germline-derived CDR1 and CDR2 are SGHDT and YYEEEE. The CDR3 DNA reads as TGTGCCAGCAGCTTGGGCAGGTTCGTGGAGCAGTACTTC. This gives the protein CASSLGRFVEQYF.

In nucleotides, the CDR3 is TGCGCCAGCAGCCAAGTGGACCCGGGACAGAGCTCTGGAAACACCATATATTTT. Residues: CASSQVDPGQSSGNTIYF. The chain couples TRBV4-1 to TRBJ1-3; TRBD1 matches at 7 bases. This CDR3 is built from 18 residues. Germline values: CDR1 MGHRA, CDR2 YSYEKL. V was clipped by 1 base and J by 0 bases; unmatched bases: 9.

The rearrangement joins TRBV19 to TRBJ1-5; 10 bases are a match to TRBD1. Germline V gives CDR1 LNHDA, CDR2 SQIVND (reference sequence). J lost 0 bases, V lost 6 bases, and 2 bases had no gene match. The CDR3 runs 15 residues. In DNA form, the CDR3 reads TGTGCCAGTAGGGACAGGGGGGTTAGCAATCAGCCCCAGCATTTT. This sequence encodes CASRDRGVSNQPQHF.

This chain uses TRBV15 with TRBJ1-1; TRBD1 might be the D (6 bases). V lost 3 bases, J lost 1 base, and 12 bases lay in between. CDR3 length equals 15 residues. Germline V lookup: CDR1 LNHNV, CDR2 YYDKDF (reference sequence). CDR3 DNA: TGTGCCACCAGCAGGGGGAGAGGGGGGAACACTGAAGCTTTCTTT. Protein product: CATSRGRGGNTEAFF. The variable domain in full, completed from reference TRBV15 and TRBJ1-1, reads DAMVIQNPRYQVTQFGKPVTLSCSQTLNHNVMYWYQQKSSQAPKLLFHYYDKDFNNEADTPDNFQSRRPNTSFCFLDIRSPGLGDTAMYLCATSRGRGGNTEAFFGQGTRLTVV.

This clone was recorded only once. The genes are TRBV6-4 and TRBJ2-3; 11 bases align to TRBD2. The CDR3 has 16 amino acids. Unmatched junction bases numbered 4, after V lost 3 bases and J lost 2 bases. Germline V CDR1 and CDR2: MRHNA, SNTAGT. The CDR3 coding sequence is TGTGCCAGCAGTGAAAGACTAGCGGGGAACACAGATACGCAGTATTTT. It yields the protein CASSERLAGNTDTQYF.